This T cell receptor (beta chain) was identified during a study of radiation and T cells in renal cell carcinoma. Time point noted: baseline pretreatment blood. Treatment denoted: 15 Gy SBRT to primary tumor, nephrectomy 4 weeks later. Study-level points and caveats: From baseline, blood top tumor clonotypes peaked at 2 weeks post-radiation.

With regard to this clone: Its antigen is undetermined.

Data came from immunoSEQ multiplex PCR; TCRdb stores just in-frame clones and leaves some out. The table shows some 140,000 clones, with roughly 88% occurring only once. The receptor's source is a woman aged 45-59 years with renal cell carcinoma. The source was blood, collected from a patient whose treatment included radiotherapy and nephrectomy.

CDR3 nucleotide sequence: TGCGCCAGCAGCTTCGGACAGGGGTCTTACGAGCAGTACTTC. Translation: CASSFGQGSYEQYF. The genes are TRBV5-1 and TRBJ2-5; 9 nucleotides align to TRBD1. The J call may be mistaken, given a closer DNA end match to TRBJ2-7. CDR1 and CDR2 from the germline V gene are SGHRS and YFSETQ. The CDR3 extends over 14 amino acids.